This T cell receptor (beta chain) was identified in a study of Graves' ophthalmopathy and Graves' hyperthyroidism. At the level of the study: Untreated patients at initial diagnosis provided peripheral blood.

Beta-chain TCR CDR3 regions were amplified from RNA transcripts. An opening RT-PCR round employed HTBI primers and preceded a second-round multiplex PCR. TCRdb processed the multiplex PCR reads anew with MiXCR; each CDR3 protein has one entry. Here the sample spans around 400,000 distinct CDR3 sequences, around 21% being singletons. Study observations and caveats: Its predictions of ophthalmopathy progression gave the model over 65% sensitivity and 72.22% specificity. Also, most clonotypes expanded in the thyroid above 0.001 frequency appeared in blood.

V was trimmed by 7 bases and J by 4 bases, leaving 17 bases between them. This CDR3 has 15 amino acids. Looked up from germline, CDR1 is MNHNS and CDR2 is SASEGT. Excluded were patients with other autoimmune diseases, uncontrolled infections, pregnancy or lactation. This clonotype was seen repeatedly, ten times or more. Its antigen is as yet unknown. The V and J genes are TRBV6-1 and TRBJ1-5; D remains unclear. The origin of this receptor is a woman aged 18-30 years with stable Graves' hyperthyroidism. Sequenced input: peripheral blood. This CDR3 reads CASIAGGSGNQPQHF. CDR3 coding DNA: TGTGCCAGCATTGCGGGAGGGAGCGGGAATCAGCCCCAGCATTTT.